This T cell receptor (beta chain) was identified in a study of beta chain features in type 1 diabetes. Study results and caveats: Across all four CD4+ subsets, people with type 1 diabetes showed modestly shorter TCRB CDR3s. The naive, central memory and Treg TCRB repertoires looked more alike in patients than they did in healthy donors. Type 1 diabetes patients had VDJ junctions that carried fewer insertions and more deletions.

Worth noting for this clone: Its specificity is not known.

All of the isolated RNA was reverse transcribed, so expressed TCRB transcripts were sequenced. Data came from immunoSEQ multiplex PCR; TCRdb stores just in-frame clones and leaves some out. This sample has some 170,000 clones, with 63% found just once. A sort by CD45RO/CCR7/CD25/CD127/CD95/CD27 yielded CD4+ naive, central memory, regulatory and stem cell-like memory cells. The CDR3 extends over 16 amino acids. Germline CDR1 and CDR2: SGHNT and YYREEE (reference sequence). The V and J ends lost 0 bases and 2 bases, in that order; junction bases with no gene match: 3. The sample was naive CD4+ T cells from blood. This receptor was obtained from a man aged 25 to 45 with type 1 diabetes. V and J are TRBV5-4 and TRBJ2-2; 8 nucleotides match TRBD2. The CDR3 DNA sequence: TGTGCCAGCAGCTTGGCCCTAGCGGGCAACACCGGGGAGCTGTTTTTT. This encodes CASSLALAGNTGELFF. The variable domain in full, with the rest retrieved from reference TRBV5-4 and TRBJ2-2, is ETGVTQSPTHLIKTRGQQVTLRCSSQSGHNTVSWYQQALGQGPQFIFQYYREEENGRGNFPPRFSGLQFPNYSSELNVNALELDDSALYLCASSLALAGNTGELFFGEGSRLTVL.